This paragraph covers one TCR beta chain sequence. This record comes from a study of shared clonotypes between healthy human individuals. CD45RO-negative, CCR7-positively selected cells formed the naive CD8 fraction, excluding terminally differentiated effector memory CD45RA+ cells. Germline CDR1 SGDLS, CDR2 YYNGEE. Trimming cost V 4 bases and J 0 bases, with 17 bases left between them. CDR3 length: 16 amino acids. The method was immunoSEQ multiplex PCR; TCRdb's version includes in-frame clones alone and lacks a portion of them. The sample includes 760,000 or so clones, 96% seen only once; the top ten take around 0.21%.

The chain employs TRBV9 and TRBJ2-7, with D possibly TRBD1 on 6 matching bases. Sequences were obtained from naive CD8+ T cells sorted from blood. The TCR was taken from a man aged 25-45 years in good health. The CDR3 spells CASSPRTATHSYEQYF. For the CDR3, the DNA is TGTGCCAGCAGCCCCCGGACAGCAACCCACTCCTACGAGCAGTACTTC.